The next 9 T cell receptor beta chains were all read from a single sample in a study of blood T cell repertoires in COVID-19. Profiled with immunoSEQ multiplex PCR; TCRdb holds only in-frame clones, not every one. The profile covers around 250,000 clones, with 75% to 95% appearing a single time and 2.5% to 3% taken by the ten largest. The sequencing sample was made of PBMCs or T cells enriched from blood (not recorded which). The receptors originated from a man aged 40-50 years who had been exposed to COVID-19.

The chain is built from TRBV10-3 and TRBJ1-2, with 7 nucleotides matching TRBD1. After removal of 0 bases from V and 6 bases from J, the junction contained 1 base not matched to a gene. The CDR3 has 13 residues. Germline CDR1 is ENHRY and CDR2 is SYGVKD. This chain's CDR3 is CAISESGGNGYTF. The CDR3 DNA sequence: TGTGCCATCAGTGAGTCAGGGGGCAATGGCTACACCTTC.

The rearrangement uses TRBV28 and TRBJ1-4; 7 bases agree with TRBD1. After removal of 4 bases from V and 9 bases from J, the junction contained 8 bases not matched to a gene. Germline-derived CDR1 and CDR2 are MDHEN and SYDVKM. CDR3 length equals 14 residues. The CDR3 nucleotides are TGTGCCAGCAGTTATAACAGGGGAAATAAAAAACTGTTTTTT. It encodes CASSYNRGNKKLFF.

This chain connects TRBV20-1 to TRBJ2-2; D gene ambiguous. V dropped 4 bases and J dropped 6 bases, with 6 bases sitting between them. This CDR3 has 11 amino acids. Germline CDR1 is DFQATT and CDR2 is SNEGSKA (reference sequence). CDR3 DNA sequence: TGCAGTGCTACCACATCCGGGGAGCTGTTTTTT. It is translated as CSATTSGELFF.

The V call is TRBV6-5, the J call TRBJ2-1; 7 nucleotides line up with TRBD1. This CDR3 has 15 residues. V trimming: 0 bases; J trimming: 4 bases; junction bases outside the gene matches: 3. CDR1 and CDR2 from the germline V gene are MNHEY and SVGAGI. The CDR3: CASSYSTGRYNEQFF. The DNA of the CDR3 is TGTGCCAGCAGTTACTCGACAGGGCGTTACAATGAGCAGTTCTTC.

This clone was found once. This sequence joins TRBV5-5 and TRBJ2-3, with D perhaps matching TRBD2 (5 bases). CDR3 size: 16 residues. Looked up from germline, CDR1 is SGHKS and CDR2 is YYEKEE (reference sequence). V lost 2 bases and J 0 bases, leaving 13 bases between the germline ends. CDR3: CASSFLVGDSTDTQYF. CDR3 in DNA: TGTGCCAGCAGCTTCCTCGTCGGGGATAGCACAGATACGCAGTATTTT.

The V and J genes are TRBV7-3 and TRBJ2-3, with D possibly TRBD2 on 6 matching bases. CDR3 length: 16 residues. The germline gives CDR1 SGHTA, CDR2 FQGTGA. Trimming left V 1 base short and J 1 base short, with 12 bases between. CDR3 in amino acids: CASSLNGGGGTDTQYF. CDR3 DNA sequence: TGTGCCAGCAGCTTAAACGGGGGAGGTGGCACAGATACGCAGTATTTT.

Points on this clone: Relative to the germline gene, one junction end is altered; a read error may explain this. This chain joins TRBV7-9 and TRBJ2-7; a weak D match, TRBD2 (6 bases). Germline V lookup: CDR1 SEHNR, CDR2 FQNEAQ (reference sequence). This CDR3 comprises 14 residues. CDR3 DNA: TGTGCCAACAGCTCTGAGGGGAGGTTAAACGAGCAGTACTTC. It specifies CANSSEGRLNEQYF. Based on the CDR3 plus reference TRBV7-9 and TRBJ2-7, the full variable domain is DTGVSQNPRHKITKRGQNVTFRCDPISEHNRLYWYRQTLGQGPEFLTYFQNEAQLEKSRLLSDRFSAERPKGSFSTLEIQRTEQGDSAMYLCANSSEGRLNEQYFGPGTRLTVT.

This chain joins TRBV18 and TRBJ2-5; D unresolved. Germline assignment: CDR1 KGHSH and CDR2 LQKENI. Trimming left V 3 bases short and J 1 base short, with 9 bases between. This CDR3 is built from 14 residues. CDR3 residues: CASSPDTFQETQYF. The CDR3 DNA follows: TGTGCCAGCTCACCTGACACCTTCCAAGAGACCCAGTACTTC. The full variable domain, with the rest looked up from reference TRBV18 and TRBJ2-5, is NAGVMQNPRHLVRRRGQEARLRCSPMKGHSHVYWYRQLPEEGLKFMVYLQKENIIDESGMPKERFSAEFPKEGPSILRIQQVVRGDSAAYFCASSPDTFQETQYFGPGTRLLVL.

V is TRBV5-5 and J is TRBJ2-1; possible D gene TRBD2, 6 bases. Deletions cut 2 bases from V and 7 bases from J, with 13 bases between. CDR3 length: 14 residues. Per germline, CDR1 SGHKS and CDR2 YYEKEE (reference sequence). The CDR3 loop is CASSFEEGRNEQFF. Here the CDR3 DNA reads TGTGCCAGCAGCTTCGAGGAGGGGCGGAATGAGCAGTTCTTC.